This T cell receptor (beta chain) derives from a study of T-cell reconstitution after alpha-beta-depleted transplantation in children. TCRbeta library preparation incorporated unique molecular identifiers. TCRdb passed the PCR reads through MiXCR, listing each CDR3 protein once. The profile shows 200,000 to 250,000 distinct CDR3 sequences, more than 10% of them singletons. The CDR3 is 14 amino acids. V trimming: 6 bases; J trimming: 2 bases; junction bases outside the gene matches: 4. This clonotype has at least ten counts. The sequence was collected from a human donor who donated a stem cell graft to a child with acute lymphoblastic leukemia. The rearrangement links TRBV12-3 or TRBV12-4 to TRBJ1-1, with 9 positions matching TRBD1. The specimen was PBMCs from the stem cell graft donor, collected from the stem cell graft. The CDR3 sequence is CASRSTGGNTEAFF. The CDR3 DNA sequence: TGTGCCAGCAGGTCGACAGGGGGAAACACTGAAGCTTTCTTT.